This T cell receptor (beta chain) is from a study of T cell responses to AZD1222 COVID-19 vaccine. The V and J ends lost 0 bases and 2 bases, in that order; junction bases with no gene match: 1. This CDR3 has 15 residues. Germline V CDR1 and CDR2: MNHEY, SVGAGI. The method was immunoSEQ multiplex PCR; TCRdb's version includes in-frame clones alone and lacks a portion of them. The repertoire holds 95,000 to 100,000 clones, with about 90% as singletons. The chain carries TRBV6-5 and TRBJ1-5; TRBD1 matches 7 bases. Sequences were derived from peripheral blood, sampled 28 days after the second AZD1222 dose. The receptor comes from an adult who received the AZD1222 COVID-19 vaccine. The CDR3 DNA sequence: TGTGCCAGCAGTTACTCCGACAGGGGCAATCAGCCCCAGCATTTT. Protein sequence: CASSYSDRGNQPQHF.